Described below is a single T cell receptor beta chain sequence and its context. Sequencing used immunoSEQ multiplex PCR; TCRdb keeps in-frame clones, though not all of them. The sample carries about 140,000 clones, about 81% recorded once. Germline V CDR1 and CDR2: SGDLS, YYNGEE. The CDR3 contains 13 residues. V lost 1 base, J lost 3 bases, and 7 bases lay in between. The data belong to a study of blood T cell repertoires in COVID-19. The J gene is TRBJ1-2, the V gene TRBV9; D unclear. This receptor was identified in a woman aged 80 or over with acute or convalescent COVID-19. The sequenced sample consisted of peripheral blood. The CDR3 coding sequence is TGTGCCAGCAGCGTATCTGGCCACTATGGCTACACCTTC. Protein: CASSVSGHYGYTF.